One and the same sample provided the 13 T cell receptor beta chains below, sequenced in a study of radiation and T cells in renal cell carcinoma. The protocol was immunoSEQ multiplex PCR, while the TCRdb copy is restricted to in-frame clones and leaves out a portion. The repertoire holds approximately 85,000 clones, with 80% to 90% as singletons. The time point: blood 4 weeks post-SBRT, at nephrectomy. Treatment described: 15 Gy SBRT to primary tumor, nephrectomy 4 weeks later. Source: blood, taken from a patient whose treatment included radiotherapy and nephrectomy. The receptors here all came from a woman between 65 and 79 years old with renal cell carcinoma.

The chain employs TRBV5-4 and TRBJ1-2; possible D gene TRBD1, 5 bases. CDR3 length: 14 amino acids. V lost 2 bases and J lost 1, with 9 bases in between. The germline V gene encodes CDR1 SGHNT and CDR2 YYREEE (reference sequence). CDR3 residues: CASSFRDRNYGYTF. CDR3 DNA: TGTGCCAGCAGCTTTCGGGACCGTAACTATGGCTACACCTTC.

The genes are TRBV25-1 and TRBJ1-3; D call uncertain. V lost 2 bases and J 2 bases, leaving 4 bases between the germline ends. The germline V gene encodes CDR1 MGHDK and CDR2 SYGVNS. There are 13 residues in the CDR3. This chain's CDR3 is CASSENPGNTIYF. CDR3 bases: TGTGCCAGCAGTGAAAATCCTGGAAACACCATATATTTT.

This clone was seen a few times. CDR3 protein: CASSYPGQYQPQHF. The CDR3 nucleotides read TGTGCCAGCAGTTACCCGGGACAGTATCAGCCCCAGCATTTT. The V and J genes are TRBV6-6 and TRBJ1-5, with TRBD1 identical over 7 bases. V lost 2 bases and J lost 5; bases outside the gene matches: 3. The CDR3 spans 14 residues. CDR1 and CDR2 (germline): MNHNY, SVGAGI (reference sequence).

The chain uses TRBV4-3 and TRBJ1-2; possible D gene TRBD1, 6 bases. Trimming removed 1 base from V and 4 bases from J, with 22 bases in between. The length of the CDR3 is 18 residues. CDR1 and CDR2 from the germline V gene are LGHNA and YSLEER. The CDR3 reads CASSQVQSPQGWGYGYTF. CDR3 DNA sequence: TGCGCCAGCAGCCAAGTCCAATCCCCTCAGGGGTGGGGCTATGGCTACACCTTC.

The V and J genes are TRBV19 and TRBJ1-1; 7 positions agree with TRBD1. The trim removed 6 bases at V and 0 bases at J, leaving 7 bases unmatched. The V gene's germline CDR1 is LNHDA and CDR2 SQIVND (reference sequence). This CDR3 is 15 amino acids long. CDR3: CASRDRPFLNTEAFF. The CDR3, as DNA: TGTGCCAGTAGGGACAGGCCGTTTCTGAACACTGAAGCTTTCTTT.

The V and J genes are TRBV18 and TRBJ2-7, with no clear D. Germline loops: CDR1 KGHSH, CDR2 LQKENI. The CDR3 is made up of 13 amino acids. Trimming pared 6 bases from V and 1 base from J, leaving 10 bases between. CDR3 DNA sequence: TGTGCCAGCTCGTCGCGGCAGTCCTACGAGCAGTACTTC. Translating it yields CASSSRQSYEQYF.

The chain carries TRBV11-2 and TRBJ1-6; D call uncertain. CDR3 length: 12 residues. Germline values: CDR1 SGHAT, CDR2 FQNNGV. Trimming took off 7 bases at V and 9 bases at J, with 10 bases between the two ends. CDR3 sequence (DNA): TGTGCCAGCACCTCACGGCTTTCACCCCTCCACTTT. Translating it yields CASTSRLSPLHF.

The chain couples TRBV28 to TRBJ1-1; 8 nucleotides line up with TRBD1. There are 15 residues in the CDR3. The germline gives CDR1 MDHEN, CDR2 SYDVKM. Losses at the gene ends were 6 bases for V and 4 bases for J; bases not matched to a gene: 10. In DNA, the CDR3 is TGTGCCAGCAGCCTCGTTTCAGGGGGCGGCACTGAAGCTTTCTTT. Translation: CASSLVSGGGTEAFF.

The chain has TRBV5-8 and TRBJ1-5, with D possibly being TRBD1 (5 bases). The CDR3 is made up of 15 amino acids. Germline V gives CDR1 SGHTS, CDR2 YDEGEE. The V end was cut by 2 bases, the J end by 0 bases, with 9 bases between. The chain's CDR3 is CASSLVGLSNQPQHF. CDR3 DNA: TGTGCCAGCAGCTTAGTGGGACTTAGCAATCAGCCCCAGCATTTT.

The CDR3 nucleotides are TGTGCCAGCAGCTTAGCGGGGGGCCAAAACACCGGGGAGCTGTTTTTT. Its protein is CASSLAGGQNTGELFF. J is TRBJ2-2 and V is TRBV7-8; D is possibly TRBD1 or TRBD2 (6 bases each). Germline V CDR1 and CDR2: SGHVS, FQNEAQ. Trimming cost V 0 bases and J 2 bases, with 10 bases left between them. The CDR3 contains 16 residues.

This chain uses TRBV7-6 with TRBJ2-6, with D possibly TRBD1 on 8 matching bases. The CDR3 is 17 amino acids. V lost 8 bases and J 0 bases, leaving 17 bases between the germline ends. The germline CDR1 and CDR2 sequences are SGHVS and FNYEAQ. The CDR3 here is CASRGGQVTSGANVLTF. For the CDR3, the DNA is TGTGCCAGCCGCGGGGGACAGGTCACCTCTGGGGCCAACGTCCTGACTTTC.

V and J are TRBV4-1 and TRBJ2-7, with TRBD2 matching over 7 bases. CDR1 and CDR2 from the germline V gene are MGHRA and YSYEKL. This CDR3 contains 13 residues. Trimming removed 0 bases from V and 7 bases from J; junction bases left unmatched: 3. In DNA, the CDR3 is TGCGCCAGCAGCCAAGATTGGGGGGGGGAGCAGTACTTC. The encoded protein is CASSQDWGGEQYF.

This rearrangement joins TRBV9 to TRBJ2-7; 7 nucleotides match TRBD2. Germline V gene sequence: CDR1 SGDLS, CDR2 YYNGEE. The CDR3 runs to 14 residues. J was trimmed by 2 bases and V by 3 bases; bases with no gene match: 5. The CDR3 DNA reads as TGTGCCAGCAGCGAGGGAGGGGTCGCCTACGAGCAGTACTTC. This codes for CASSEGGVAYEQYF.